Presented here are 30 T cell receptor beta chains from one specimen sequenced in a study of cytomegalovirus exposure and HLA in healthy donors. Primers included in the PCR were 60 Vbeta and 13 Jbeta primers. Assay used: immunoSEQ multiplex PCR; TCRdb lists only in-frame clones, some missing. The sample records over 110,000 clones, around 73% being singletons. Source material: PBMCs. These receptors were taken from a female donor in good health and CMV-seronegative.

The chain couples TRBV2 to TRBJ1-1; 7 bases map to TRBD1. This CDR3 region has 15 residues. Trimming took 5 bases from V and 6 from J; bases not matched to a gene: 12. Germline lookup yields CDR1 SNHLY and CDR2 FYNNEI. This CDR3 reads CASSNPGQTFPEAFF. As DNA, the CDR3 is TGTGCCAGCAGTAACCCGGGACAGACCTTTCCTGAAGCTTTCTTT.

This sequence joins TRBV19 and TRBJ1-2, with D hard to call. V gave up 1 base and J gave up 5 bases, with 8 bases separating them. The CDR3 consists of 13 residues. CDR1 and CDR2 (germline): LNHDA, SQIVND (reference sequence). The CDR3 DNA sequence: TGTGCCAGTAGTATAGGGCAGATGTATGGCTACACCTTC. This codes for CASSIGQMYGYTF. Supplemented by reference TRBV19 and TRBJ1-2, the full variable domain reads DGGITQSPKYLFRKEGQNVTLSCEQNLNHDAMYWYRQDPGQGLRLIYYSQIVNDFQKGDIAEGYSVSREKKESFPLTVTSAQKNPTAFYLCASSIGQMYGYTFGSGTRLTVV.

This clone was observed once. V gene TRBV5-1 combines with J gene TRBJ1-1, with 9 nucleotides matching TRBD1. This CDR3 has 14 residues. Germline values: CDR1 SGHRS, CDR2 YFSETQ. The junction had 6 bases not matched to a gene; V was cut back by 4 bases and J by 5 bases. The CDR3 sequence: CASSKGQGRTEAFF. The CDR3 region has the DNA TGCGCCAGCAGCAAAGGACAGGGGAGGACTGAAGCTTTCTTT.

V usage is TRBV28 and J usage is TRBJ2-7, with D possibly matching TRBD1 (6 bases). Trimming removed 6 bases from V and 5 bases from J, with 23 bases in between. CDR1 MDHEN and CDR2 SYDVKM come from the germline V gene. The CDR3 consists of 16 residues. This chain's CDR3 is CASRTRPGESFDEQYF. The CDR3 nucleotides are TGTGCCAGCAGGACCCGTCCAGGGGAGTCGTTCGACGAGCAGTACTTC.

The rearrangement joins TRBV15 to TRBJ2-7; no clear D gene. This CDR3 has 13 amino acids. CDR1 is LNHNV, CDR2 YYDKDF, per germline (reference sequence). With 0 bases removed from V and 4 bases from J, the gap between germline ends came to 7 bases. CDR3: CATSRDTGYEQYF. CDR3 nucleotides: TGTGCCACCAGCAGAGATACGGGTTACGAGCAGTACTTC.

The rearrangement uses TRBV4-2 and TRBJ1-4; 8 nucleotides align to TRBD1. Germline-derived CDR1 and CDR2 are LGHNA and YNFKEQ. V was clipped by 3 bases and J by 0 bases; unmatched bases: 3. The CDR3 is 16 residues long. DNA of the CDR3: TGTGCCAGCAGCCAGGTACAGGGGGCAACTAATGAAAAACTGTTTTTT. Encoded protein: CASSQVQGATNEKLFF.

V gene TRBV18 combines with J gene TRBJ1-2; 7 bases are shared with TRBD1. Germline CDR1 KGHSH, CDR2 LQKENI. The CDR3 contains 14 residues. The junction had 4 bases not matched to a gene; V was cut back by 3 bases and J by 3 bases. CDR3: CASSPRDSDYGYTF. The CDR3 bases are TGTGCCAGCTCACCGCGGGACAGCGACTATGGCTACACCTTC.

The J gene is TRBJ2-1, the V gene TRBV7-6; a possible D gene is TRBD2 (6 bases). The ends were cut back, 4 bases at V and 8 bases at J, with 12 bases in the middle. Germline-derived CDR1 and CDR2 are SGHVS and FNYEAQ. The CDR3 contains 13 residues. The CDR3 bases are TGTGCCAGCAGCTCGGGAGACCCTCATGAGCAGTTCTTC. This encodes CASSSGDPHEQFF.

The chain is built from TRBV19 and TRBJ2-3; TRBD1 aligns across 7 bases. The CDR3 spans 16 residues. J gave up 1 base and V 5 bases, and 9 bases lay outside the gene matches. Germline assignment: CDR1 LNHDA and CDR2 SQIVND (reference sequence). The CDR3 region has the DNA TGTGCCAGTAGTGTCCGACAGGGTTGGGGCACAGATACGCAGTATTTT. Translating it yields CASSVRQGWGTDTQYF.

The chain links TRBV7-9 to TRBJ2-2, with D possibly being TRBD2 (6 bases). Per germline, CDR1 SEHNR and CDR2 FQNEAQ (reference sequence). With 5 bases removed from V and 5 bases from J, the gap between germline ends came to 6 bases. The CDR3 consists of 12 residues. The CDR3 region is CASSRETGELFF. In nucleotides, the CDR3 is TGTGCCAGCAGCCGGGAGACCGGGGAGCTGTTTTTT. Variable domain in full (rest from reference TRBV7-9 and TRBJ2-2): DTGVSQNPRHKITKRGQNVTFRCDPISEHNRLYWYRQTLGQGPEFLTYFQNEAQLEKSRLLSDRFSAERPKGSFSTLEIQRTEQGDSAMYLCASSRETGELFFGEGSRLTVL.

In DNA form, the CDR3 reads TGTGCCAGCAGCTTATTTAGGACAGAGAACACTGAAGCTTTCTTT. Protein: CASSLFRTENTEAFF. This chain uses TRBV7-8 with TRBJ1-1; D might be TRBD1 (6 bases). The V end was cut by 2 bases, the J end by 1 base, with 11 bases between. Germline values: CDR1 SGHVS, CDR2 FQNEAQ. This CDR3 region has 15 residues.

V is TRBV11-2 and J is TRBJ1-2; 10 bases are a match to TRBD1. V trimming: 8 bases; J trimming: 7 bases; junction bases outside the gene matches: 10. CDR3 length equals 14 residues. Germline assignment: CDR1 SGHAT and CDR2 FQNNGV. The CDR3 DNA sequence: TGTGCCAGCGGAGGACAGGGGGTATATGGTGGCTACACCTTC. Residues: CASGGQGVYGGYTF.

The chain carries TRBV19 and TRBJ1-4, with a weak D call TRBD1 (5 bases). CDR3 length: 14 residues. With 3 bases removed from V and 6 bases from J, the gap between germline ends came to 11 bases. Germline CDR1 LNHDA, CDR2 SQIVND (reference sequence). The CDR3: CASSMGQVDEKLFF. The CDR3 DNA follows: TGTGCCAGTAGTATGGGGCAGGTGGATGAAAAACTGTTTTTT.

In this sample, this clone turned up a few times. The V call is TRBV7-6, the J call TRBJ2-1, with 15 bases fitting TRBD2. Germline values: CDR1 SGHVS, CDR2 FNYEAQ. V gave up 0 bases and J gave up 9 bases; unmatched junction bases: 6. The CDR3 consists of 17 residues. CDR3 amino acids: CASSLAPWTSGRGEQFF. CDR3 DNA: TGTGCCAGCAGCTTAGCGCCTTGGACTAGCGGGAGGGGTGAGCAGTTCTTC.

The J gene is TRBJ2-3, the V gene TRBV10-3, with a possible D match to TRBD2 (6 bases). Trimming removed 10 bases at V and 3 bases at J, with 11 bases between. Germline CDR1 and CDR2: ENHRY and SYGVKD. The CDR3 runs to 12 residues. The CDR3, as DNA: TGTGCCACGGCGGGGAATACAGATACGCAGTATTTT. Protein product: CATAGNTDTQYF.

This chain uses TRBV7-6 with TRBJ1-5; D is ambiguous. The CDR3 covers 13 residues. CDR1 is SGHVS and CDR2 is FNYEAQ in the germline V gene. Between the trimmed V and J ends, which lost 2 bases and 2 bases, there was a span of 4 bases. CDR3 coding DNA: TGTGCCAGCAGCTTATCGGGCAATCAGCCCCAGCATTTT. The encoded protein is CASSLSGNQPQHF.

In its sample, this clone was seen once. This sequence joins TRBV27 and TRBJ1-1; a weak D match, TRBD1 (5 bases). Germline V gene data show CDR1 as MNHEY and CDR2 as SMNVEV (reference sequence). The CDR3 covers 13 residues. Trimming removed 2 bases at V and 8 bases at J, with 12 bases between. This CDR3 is CASSLGAPTEAFF. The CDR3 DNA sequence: TGTGCCAGCAGTTTAGGGGCGCCCACGGAAGCTTTCTTT.

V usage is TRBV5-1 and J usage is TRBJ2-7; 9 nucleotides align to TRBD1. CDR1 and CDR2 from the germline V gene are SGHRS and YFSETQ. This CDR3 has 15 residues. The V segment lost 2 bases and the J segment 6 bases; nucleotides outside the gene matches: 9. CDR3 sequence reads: CASSFSDRGGIEQYF. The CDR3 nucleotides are TGCGCCAGCAGCTTCTCGGACAGGGGTGGCATCGAGCAGTACTTC.

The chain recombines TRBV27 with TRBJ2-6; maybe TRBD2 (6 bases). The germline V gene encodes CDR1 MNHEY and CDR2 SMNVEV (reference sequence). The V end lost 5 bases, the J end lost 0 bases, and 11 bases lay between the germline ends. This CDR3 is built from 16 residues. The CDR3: CASSLGRGSGANVLTF. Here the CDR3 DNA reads TGTGCCAGCAGTCTGGGGCGGGGCTCTGGGGCCAACGTCCTGACTTTC.

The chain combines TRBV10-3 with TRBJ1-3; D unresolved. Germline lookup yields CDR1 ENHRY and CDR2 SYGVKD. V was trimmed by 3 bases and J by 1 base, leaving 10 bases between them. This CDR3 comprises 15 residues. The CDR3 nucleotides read TGTGCCATCAGTGAAACCCGGGTATCTGGAAACACCATATATTTT. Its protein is CAISETRVSGNTIYF.

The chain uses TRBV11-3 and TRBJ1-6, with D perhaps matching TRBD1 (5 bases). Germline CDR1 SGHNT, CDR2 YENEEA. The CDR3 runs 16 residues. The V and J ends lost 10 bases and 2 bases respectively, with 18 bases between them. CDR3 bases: TGTGCCACCCCGAGACAGTCCAGTACCTATAATTCACCCCTCCACTTT. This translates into CATPRQSSTYNSPLHF.

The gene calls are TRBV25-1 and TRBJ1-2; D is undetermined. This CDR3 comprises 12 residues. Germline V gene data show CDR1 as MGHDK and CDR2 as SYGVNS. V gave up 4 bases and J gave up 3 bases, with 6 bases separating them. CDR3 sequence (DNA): TGTGCCAGCAGTGTTCAGGACTATGGCTACACCTTC. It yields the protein CASSVQDYGYTF.

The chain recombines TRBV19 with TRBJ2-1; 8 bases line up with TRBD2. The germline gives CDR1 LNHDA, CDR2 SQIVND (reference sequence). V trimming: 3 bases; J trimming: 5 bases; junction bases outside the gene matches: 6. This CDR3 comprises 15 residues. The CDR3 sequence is CASSMGVAGHNEQFF. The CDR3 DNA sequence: TGTGCCAGTAGTATGGGGGTAGCGGGACACAATGAGCAGTTCTTC.

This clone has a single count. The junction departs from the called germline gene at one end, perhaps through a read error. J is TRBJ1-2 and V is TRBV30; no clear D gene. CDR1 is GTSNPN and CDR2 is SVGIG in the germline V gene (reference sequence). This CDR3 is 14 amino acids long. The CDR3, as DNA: TGTGCCTGGAGTGTAAAACGGTCTAACTATGGCTACCCCTTC. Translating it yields CAWSVKRSNYGYPF. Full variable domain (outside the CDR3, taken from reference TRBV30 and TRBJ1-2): SQTIHQWPATLVQPVGSPLSLECTVEGTSNPNLYWYRQAAGRGLQLLFYSVGIGQISSEVPQNLSASRPQDRQFILSSKKLLLSDSGFYLCAWSVKRSNYGYPFGSGTRLTVV.

The CDR3 region is CASSYSTEGNGYTF. The DNA of the CDR3 is TGTGCCAGCAGTTACTCGACAGAAGGGAATGGCTACACCTTC. This rearrangement joins TRBV6-5 to TRBJ1-2, with D perhaps matching TRBD1 (5 bases). CDR1 is MNHEY, CDR2 SVGAGI, per germline. The V end was cut by 0 bases, the J end by 6 bases, with 11 bases between. CDR3 length equals 14 residues.

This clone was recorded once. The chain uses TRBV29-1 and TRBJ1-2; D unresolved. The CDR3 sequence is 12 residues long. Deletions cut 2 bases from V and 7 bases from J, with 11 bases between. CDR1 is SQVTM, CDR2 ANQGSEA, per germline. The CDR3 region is CSVENAGGGYTF. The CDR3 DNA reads TGCAGCGTTGAAAACGCCGGTGGTGGCTACACCTTC. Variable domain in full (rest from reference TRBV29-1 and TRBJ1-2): SAVISQKPSRDICQRGTSLTIQCQVDSQVTMMFWYRQQPGQSLTLIATANQGSEATYESGFVIDKFPISRPNLTFSTLTVSNMSPEDSSIYLCSVENAGGGYTFGSGTRLTVV.

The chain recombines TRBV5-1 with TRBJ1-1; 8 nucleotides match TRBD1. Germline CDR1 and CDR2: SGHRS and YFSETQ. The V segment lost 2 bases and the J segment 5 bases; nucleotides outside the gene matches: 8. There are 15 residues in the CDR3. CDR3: CASSLTDRVETEAFF. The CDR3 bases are TGCGCCAGCAGCTTAACGGACAGGGTGGAGACTGAAGCTTTCTTT. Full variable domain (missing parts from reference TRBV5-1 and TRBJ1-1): KAGVTQTPRYLIKTRGQQVTLSCSPISGHRSVSWYQQTPGQGLQFLFEYFSETQRNKGNFPGRFSGRQFSNSRSEMNVSTLELGDSALYLCASSLTDRVETEAFFGQGTRLTVV.

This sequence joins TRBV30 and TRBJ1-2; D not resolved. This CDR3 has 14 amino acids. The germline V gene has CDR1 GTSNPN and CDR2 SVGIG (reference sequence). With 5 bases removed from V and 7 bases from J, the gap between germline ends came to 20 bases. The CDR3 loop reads CAWLKAARSGGYTF. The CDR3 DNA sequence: TGTGCCTGGCTCAAGGCTGCCCGGAGTGGTGGCTACACCTTC.

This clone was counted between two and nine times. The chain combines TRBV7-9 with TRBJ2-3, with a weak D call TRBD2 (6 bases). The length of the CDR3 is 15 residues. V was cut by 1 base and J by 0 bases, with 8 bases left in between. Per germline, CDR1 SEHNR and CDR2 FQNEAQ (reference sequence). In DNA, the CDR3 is TGTGCCAGCAGCTTAGGACTAGAAAGCACAGATACGCAGTATTTT. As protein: CASSLGLESTDTQYF.

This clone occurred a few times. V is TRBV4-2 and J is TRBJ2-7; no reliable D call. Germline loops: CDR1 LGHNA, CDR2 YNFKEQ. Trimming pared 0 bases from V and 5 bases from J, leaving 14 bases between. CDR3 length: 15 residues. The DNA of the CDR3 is TGTGCCAGCAGCCAAGAAGTCTCCGCGGTCCACGAGCAGTACTTC. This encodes CASSQEVSAVHEQYF.